This TCR beta chain emerged from a study of identical twins. This clonotype was seen repeatedly, ten times or more. Germline CDR1 SQVTM, CDR2 ANQGSEA. The CDR3 runs to 12 residues. The junction had 6 bases not matched to a gene; V was cut back by 7 bases and J by 5 bases. TCRdb re-derived calls from the 5' RACE reads in MiXCR, one entry per CDR3 protein. The top ten hold about 12% of the sample, which has about 100,000 distinct CDR3 sequences, 5.9% seen once. The rearrangement links TRBV29-1 to TRBJ2-5; 8 nucleotides match TRBD2. Sequencing was carried out using memory T cells sorted from blood. This clonotype originated in a woman between 45 and 60 years old in good health. In nucleotides, the CDR3 is TGCAGCGCAGGACTAGCCGGGGAGACCCAGTACTTC. This sequence encodes CSAGLAGETQYF. Full variable domain (missing parts from reference TRBV29-1 and TRBJ2-5): SAVISQKPSRDICQRGTSLTIQCQVDSQVTMMFWYRQQPGQSLTLIATANQGSEATYESGFVIDKFPISRPNLTFSTLTVSNMSPEDSSIYLCSAGLAGETQYFGPGTRLLVL.